This T cell receptor (beta chain) was observed in a study of blood T cell repertoires in COVID-19. As for the study in general: Specimens from acute and convalescent COVID-19 originated in the United States, Italy and Spain. The cDNA or gDNA used as material had been derived from T cells, B-cell-depleted T cells, or PBMCs.

The V and J ends lost 3 bases and 2 bases respectively, with 11 bases between them. CDR1 MDHEN and CDR2 SYDVKM come from the germline V gene. The CDR3 is 15 amino acids. As processed by the authors: It was from reference gene primer amplification that nucleated cell counts were estimated. The table came from immunoSEQ multiplex PCR; TCRdb's copy has only in-frame clones and leaves some out. V and J calls and clone size are copied from that table; D and trimming were computed from the DNA. Of 150,000 to 200,000 clones in the sample, approximately 78% were seen once. Sequencing input: peripheral blood. The receptor was isolated from a woman of 80 years or more with active or convalescent COVID-19. The chain couples TRBV28 to TRBJ1-3, with D possibly TRBD1 on 5 matching bases. For the CDR3, the DNA is TGTGCCAGCAGTTTGGGGCGGCACGCTGGAAACACCATATATTTT. This translates into CASSLGRHAGNTIYF.